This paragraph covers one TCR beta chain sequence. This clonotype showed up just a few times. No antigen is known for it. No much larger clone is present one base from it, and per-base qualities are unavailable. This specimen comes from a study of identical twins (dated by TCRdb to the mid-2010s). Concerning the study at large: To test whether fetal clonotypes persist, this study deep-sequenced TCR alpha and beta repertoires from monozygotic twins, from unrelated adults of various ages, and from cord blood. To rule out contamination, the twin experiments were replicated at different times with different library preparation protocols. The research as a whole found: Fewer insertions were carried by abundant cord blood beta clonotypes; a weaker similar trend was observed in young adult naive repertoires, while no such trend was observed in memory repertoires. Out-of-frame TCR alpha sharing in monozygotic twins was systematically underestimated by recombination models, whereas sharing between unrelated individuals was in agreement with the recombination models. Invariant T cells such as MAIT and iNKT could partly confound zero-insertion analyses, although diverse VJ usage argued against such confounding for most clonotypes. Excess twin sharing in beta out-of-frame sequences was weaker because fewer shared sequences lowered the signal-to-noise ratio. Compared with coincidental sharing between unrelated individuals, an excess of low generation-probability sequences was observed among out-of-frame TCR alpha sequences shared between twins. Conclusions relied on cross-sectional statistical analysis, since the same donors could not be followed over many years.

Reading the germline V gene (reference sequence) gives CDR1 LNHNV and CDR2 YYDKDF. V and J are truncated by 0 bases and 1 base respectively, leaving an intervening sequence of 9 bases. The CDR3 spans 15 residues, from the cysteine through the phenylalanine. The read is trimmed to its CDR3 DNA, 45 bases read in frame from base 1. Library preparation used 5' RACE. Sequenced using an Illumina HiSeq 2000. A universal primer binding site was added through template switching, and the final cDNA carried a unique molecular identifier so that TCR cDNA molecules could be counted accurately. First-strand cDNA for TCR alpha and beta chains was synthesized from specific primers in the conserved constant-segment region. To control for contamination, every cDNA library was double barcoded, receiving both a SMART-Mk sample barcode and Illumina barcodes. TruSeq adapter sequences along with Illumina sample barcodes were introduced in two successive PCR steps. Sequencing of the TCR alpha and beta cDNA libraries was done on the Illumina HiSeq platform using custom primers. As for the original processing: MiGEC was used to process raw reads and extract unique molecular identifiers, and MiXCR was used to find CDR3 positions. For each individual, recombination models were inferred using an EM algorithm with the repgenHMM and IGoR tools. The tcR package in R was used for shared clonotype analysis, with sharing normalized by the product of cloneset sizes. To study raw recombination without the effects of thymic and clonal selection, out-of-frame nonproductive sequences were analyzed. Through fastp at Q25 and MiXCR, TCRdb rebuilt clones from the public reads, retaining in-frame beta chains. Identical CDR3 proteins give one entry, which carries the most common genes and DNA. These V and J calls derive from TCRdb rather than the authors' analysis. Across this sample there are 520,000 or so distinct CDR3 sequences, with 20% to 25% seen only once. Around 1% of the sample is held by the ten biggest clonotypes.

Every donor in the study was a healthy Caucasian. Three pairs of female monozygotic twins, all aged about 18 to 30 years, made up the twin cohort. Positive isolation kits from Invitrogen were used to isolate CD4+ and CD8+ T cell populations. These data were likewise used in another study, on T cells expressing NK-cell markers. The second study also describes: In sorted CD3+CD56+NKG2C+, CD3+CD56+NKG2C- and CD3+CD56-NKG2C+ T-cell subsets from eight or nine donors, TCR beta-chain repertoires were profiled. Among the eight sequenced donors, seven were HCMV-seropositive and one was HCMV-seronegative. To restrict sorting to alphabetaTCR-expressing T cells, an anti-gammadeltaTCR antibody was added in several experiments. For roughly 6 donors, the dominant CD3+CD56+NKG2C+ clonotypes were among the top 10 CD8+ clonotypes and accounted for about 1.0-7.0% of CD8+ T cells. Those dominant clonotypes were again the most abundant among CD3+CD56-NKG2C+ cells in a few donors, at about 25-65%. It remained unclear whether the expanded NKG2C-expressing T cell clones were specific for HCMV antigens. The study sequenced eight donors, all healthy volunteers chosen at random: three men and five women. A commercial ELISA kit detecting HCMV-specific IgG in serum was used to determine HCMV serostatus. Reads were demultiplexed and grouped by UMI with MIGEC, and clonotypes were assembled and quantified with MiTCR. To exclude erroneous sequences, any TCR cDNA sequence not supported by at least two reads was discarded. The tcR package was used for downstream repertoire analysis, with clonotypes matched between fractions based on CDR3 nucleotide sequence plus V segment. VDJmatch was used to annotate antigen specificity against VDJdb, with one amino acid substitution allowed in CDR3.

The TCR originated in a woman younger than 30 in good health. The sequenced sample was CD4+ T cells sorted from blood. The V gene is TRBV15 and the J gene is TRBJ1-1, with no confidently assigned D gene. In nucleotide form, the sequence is TGTGCCACCAGCAGAGATGGGAGGACGAACACTGAAGCTTTCTTT. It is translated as CATSRDGRTNTEAFF.